This T cell receptor (beta chain) was sequenced for a study of blood T cell repertoires in COVID-19. This clone was recorded once. This CDR3 spans 15 amino acids. Per germline, CDR1 SGHRS and CDR2 YFSETQ. V lost 0 bases and J lost 2; bases outside the gene matches: 5. Participants were aged roughly 18 to 89 years from roughly 26 US areas. Cohorts were based on clinical histories the participants reported. Under the authors' procedure: Scientists estimated how many nucleated cells there were by amplifying reference gene primers. Some clones are missing from TCRdb's copy, which holds only in-frame ones; the method was immunoSEQ multiplex PCR. Clone size and V and J calls were adopted from that table, with D and trimming inferred from the DNA. Of fewer than 300,000 clones listed, more than 75% are singletons.

This chain connects TRBV5-1 to TRBJ2-7, with TRBD1 matching 7 bases. The clonotype was recovered from a woman aged 40 to 50 with acute COVID-19. Material: PBMCs or T cells enriched from blood (not recorded which). The CDR3 loop is CASSLGTGMTYEQYF. The CDR3 DNA reads TGCGCCAGCAGCTTGGGGACAGGTATGACCTACGAGCAGTACTTC.